This TCR beta chain comes out of a study of T cell repertoires in cytomegalovirus infection (dated by TCRdb to between 2018 and 2021). Regarding the study in general: Recently identified HLA-C-restricted CMV epitopes, whose presentation resists viral immunomodulation, were targeted by peptide stimulations together with well-studied HLA-B-restricted epitopes. Because public TCR beta signatures pointed to carriage of CMV infection together with the matching HLA type, the HLA type of each donor mattered for the analysis.

What this sample's treatment or condition label stands for: in vitro stimulation with specific CMV peptide epitopes to enrich CMV-specific T cells. For sequencing, an Illumina HiSeq 1500 was employed. Through fastp at Q25 and MiXCR, TCRdb rebuilt clones from the public reads, retaining in-frame beta chains. Entries that share a CDR3 protein sequence are merged under the most common genes and DNA. This sample has 60,000 to 80,000 distinct CDR3 sequences in its table, and roughly a fifth of those were observed once. The ten most abundant clones make up roughly 73% of the sample. On the study overall, not on this receptor specifically: The ex vivo response was dominated by HLA-C-restricted CMV-specific TCR beta clonotypes, which also provided the single most frequent clonotype in two of eight donors. Carriers of CMV infection plus the relevant HLA type were discriminated by the cumulative frequency of public TCR beta family members in the study cohort and in an independent roughly 370-donor cohort.

This clonotype was recorded a few times. What this receptor recognizes is not known. No base-level quality is on record; no much larger clone is a single base apart. Sequences LGHNA (CDR1) and YSLEER (CDR2) are obtained from the germline V gene. Clipping removes 4 bases from V and 5 bases from J, with 7 as the unmatched junction base count. The cysteine opens and the phenylalanine closes a CDR3 of 14 amino acids. Of the read, only the CDR3 DNA is kept; its 42 bases are in frame from base 1. The sequence came from a human donor in good health (CMV status not recorded). Some clones in this sample may be carry-over from other donors' samples. This chain joins TRBV4-3 to TRBJ2-5, with TRBD1 identical over 7 junction bases. The input for sequencing was CD8+ T cells from cultured PBMCs, taken from culture after CMV antigen stimulation. The CDR3: CASSPGTELETQYF. The DNA sequence follows: TGCGCCAGCAGCCCGGGGACAGAACTGGAGACCCAGTACTTC.